This T cell receptor (beta chain) is drawn from a study of CD8+ T cells in alopecia areata. V lost 6 bases and J lost 6, with 5 bases in between. The germline gives CDR1 MNHNY, CDR2 SVGAGI (reference sequence). CDR3 length: 11 residues. As concerns this clone: The target antigen is unknown.

Alopecia areata patients provided lesional scalp punch biopsies and peripheral blood, both collected for the study. Separation by sorting yielded CD4+ and CD8+ T cells from PBMCs. Reverse transcribed after extraction, RNA yielded cDNA as the sequencing template. The protocol was immunoSEQ multiplex PCR, while the TCRdb copy is restricted to in-frame clones and leaves out a portion. This sample has roughly 150,000 clones; around 47% occur once, and the top ten carry over 5.5%. Overall study findings and caveats: The study found higher clonality in lesional than normal scalp, especially in alopecia totalis/universalis.

This TCR was recovered from a human donor with alopecia areata. This sequence joins TRBV6-6 and TRBJ2-2; no clear D gene. Sequencing was performed on CD4+ T cells sorted from blood. DNA of the CDR3: TGTGCCAGCAGCCCGGCCGGGGAGCTGTTTTTT. This translates into CASSPAGELFF.